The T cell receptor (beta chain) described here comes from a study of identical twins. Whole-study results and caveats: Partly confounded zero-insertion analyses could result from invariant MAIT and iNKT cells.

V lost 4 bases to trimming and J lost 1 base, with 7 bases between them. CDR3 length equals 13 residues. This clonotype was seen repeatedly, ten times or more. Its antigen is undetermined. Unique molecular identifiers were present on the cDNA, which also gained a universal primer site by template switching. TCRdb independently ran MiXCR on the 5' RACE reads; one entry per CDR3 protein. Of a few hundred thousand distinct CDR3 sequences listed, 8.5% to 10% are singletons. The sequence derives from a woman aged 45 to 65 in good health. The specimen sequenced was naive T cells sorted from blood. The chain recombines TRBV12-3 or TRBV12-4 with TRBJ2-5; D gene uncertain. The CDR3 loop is CASSSGFQETQYF. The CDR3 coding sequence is TGTGCCAGCAGTTCCGGGTTCCAAGAGACCCAGTACTTC.